This T cell receptor beta chain was sequenced during a study of Ad26.COV2.S vaccination and SARS-CoV-2 variants. Study at large: The study gave Ad26.COV2.S intramuscularly, once or twice 56 days apart. General study results and limits: Considerable breadth of spike-specific CD8+ and CD4+ T cell responses has reportedly been documented following vaccination. Overall T cell responses may have been underestimated by the analyses of TCR breadth and depth.

TCRdb's table, derived via immunoSEQ multiplex PCR, lists solely in-frame clones and lacks some. The repertoire holds 300,000 to 450,000 clones, with about 85% as singletons. Germline V CDR1 and CDR2: SNHLY, FYNNEI. This CDR3 region has 11 residues. V lost 7 bases to trimming and J lost 1 base, with 4 bases between them. Treatment noted: some 20 received Ad26.COV2.S at low or high dose, single or two shots; five or six received placebo; per-sample allocation not given. Vaccine and placebo recipients were sampled on day 63 after the first injection. Aged 18-55 years, donor was enrolled in Boston at some point between 2019 and 2021. In the case of this clone: No antigen is known for it.

V gene TRBV2 combines with J gene TRBJ1-1; D call uncertain. The sequence was obtained from a person aged 18-60 years who received the Ad26.COV2.S COVID-19 vaccine or a placebo. The specimen was peripheral blood, collected in a trial of Ad26.COV2.S vaccine versus placebo. CDR3 protein: CASKANTEAFF. In nucleotides, the CDR3 is TGTGCCAGCAAGGCGAACACTGAAGCTTTCTTT.